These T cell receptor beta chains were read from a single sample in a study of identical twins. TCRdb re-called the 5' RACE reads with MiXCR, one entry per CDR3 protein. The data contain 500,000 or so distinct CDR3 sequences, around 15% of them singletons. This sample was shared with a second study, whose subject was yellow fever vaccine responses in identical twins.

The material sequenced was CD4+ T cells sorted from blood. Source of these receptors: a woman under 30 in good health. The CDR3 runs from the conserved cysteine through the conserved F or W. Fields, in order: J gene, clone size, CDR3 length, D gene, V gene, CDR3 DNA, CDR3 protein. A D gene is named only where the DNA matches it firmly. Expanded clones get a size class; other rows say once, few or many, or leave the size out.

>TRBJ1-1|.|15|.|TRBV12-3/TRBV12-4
TGTGCCAGCAGTTCGCATTTGTGGGGGGCCACTGAAGCTTTCTTT
CASSSHLWGATEAFF
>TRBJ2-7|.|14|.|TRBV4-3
TGCGCCAGCAGCCAAGTGAGAGGGCAGGGCGAGCAGTACTTC
CASSQVRGQGEQYF
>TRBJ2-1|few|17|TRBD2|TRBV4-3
TGCGCCAGCAGCCAAGAAGCGGGACTAGCGGGGGGACATGAGCAGTTCTTC
CASSQEAGLAGGHEQFF
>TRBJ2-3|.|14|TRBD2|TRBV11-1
TGTGCCAGCACCCGGGGGGACCCAGGGGATACGCAGTATTTT
CASTRGDPGDTQYF
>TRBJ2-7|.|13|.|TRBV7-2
TGTGCCAGCAGCTTAGACGGCCTCTACGAGCAGTACTTC
CASSLDGLYEQYF
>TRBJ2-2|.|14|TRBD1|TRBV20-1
TGCAGTGCTCCAGGGACAGGGACCACCGGGGAGCTGTTTTTT
CSAPGTGTTGELFF
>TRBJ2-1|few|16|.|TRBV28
TGTGCCAGCAGTTTGCCGGGCCTTGAGGGGTACAATGAGCAGTTCTTC
CASSLPGLEGYNEQFF
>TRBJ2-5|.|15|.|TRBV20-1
TGCAGTGCTAGAGATCTACGGATGGCTCTCGGGACCCAGTACTTC
CSARDLRMALGTQYF
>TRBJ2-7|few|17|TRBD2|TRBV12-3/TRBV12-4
TGTGCCAGCAGTCCTGTTTTGGGGGAGGGCAGCTCCTACGAGCAGTACTTC
CASSPVLGEGSSYEQYF
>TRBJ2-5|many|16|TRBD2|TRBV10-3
TGTGCCATCAGTGAGTCTAGCGGGAGATTCCAAGAGACCCAGTACTTC
CAISESSGRFQETQYF
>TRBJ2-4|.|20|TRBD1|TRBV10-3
TGTGCCATCAGTGCGTCGGCACCAAGACAGGGGACCCTAGCCAAAAACATTCAGTACTTC
CAISASAPRQGTLAKNIQYF
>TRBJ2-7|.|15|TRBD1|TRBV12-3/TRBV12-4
TGTGCCAGCAGTTTAGTGCCCAGGGGGACCCGACAGCAGTACTTC
CASSLVPRGTRQQYF
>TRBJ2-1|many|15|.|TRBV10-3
TGTGCCATCAGTGAGTCTCCCAGCGGGCAAAATGAGCAGTTCTTC
CAISESPSGQNEQFF
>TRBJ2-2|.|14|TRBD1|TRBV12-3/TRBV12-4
TGTGCCAGCAGGCAGGGACAGGGGACCGGGAAGCTGTTTTTT
CASRQGQGTGKLFF
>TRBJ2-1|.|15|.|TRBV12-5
TGTGCTAGTGGTCGATTAGATGGGAAGGTCAATGAGCAGTTCTTC
CASGRLDGKVNEQFF
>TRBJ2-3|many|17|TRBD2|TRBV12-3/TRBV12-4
TGTGCCAGCAGTTTAGGTTCTAGCGGGAGTAAGGCAGATACGCAGTATTTT
CASSLGSSGSKADTQYF
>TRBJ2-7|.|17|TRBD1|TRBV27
TGTGCCAGCAGTTTATCCGTCCTCGGGACAGGGACCTACGAGCAGTACTTC
CASSLSVLGTGTYEQYF
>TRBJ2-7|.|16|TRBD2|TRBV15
TGTGCCACCAGCAGAGATAAGGGACTAGCGTTTACGGAGCAGTACTTC
CATSRDKGLAFTEQYF
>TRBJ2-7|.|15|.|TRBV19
TGTGCCAGTAGTGTCAGAGGCCCCTGGTCCTACGAGCAGTACTTC
CASSVRGPWSYEQYF
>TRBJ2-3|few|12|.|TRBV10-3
TGTGCCATCAGTGAAGGCACAGATACGCAGTATTTT
CAISEGTDTQYF
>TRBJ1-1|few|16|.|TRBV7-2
TGTGCCAGCAGCCTAAAGAGGGCGTCCCCGAACACTGAAGCTTTCTTT
CASSLKRASPNTEAFF
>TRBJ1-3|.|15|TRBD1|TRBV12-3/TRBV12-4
TGTGCCAGCAGATTGGACAGGGGGACTGGAAACACCATATATTTT
CASRLDRGTGNTIYF
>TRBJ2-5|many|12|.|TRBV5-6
TGTGCCAGCAGCTTTCGGAGGGAGACCCAGTACTTC
CASSFRRETQYF
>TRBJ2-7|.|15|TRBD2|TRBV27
TGTGCCAGCAGTTTAACCCTAGCGGGGGGGCGTGAGCAGTACTTC
CASSLTLAGGREQYF
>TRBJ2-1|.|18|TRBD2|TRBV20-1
TGCAGTGCTACCTCAACACCTGGCTCTAGCGGGAATAGGAATGAGCAGTTCTTC
CSATSTPGSSGNRNEQFF
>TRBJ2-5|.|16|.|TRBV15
TGTGCCACCAGCGCCGGGAGAGGGACGGCCCAAGAGACCCAGTACTTC
CATSAGRGTAQETQYF
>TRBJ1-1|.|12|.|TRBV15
TGTGCCACCAGCAGAGTAGGGACACAAGCTTTCTTT
CATSRVGTQAFF
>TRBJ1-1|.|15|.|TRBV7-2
TGTGCCAGCAGCCCCGGGGGCGGCATGGCCACTGAAGCTTTCTTT
CASSPGGGMATEAFF
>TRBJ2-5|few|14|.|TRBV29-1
TGCAGCGTTGAAAGAGAGGGTAGACAAGAGACCCAGTACTTC
CSVEREGRQETQYF
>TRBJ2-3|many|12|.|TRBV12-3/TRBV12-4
TGTCGAGGGAAGGGGTGGACAGATACGCAGTATTTT
CRGKGWTDTQYF
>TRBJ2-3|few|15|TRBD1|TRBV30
TGTGCCTGGAGTGTAGGACAGGCAGGCACAGATACGCAGTATTTT
CAWSVGQAGTDTQYF
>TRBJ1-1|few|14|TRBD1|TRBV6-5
TGTGCCAGCAGACTCGGACAGGGAGGCCCTGAAGCTTTCTTT
CASRLGQGGPEAFF
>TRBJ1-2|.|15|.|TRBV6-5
TGTGCCAGCAGTTACCGAGCGACAGGAGGCTATGGCTACACCTTC
CASSYRATGGYGYTF
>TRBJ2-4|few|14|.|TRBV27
TGTGCCAGCAGTTTTTCCGGGACTAAAAACATTCAGTACTTC
CASSFSGTKNIQYF
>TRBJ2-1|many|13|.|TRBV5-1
TGCGCCAGCAGCTCCGTCCTTGCCAATGAGCAGTTCTTC
CASSSVLANEQFF
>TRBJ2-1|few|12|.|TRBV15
TGTGCCACCAGCAGAGTGCCGGGAGAGCAGTTCTTC
CATSRVPGEQFF
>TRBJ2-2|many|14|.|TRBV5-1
TGCGCCAGCAGCCCACCTACATACACCGGGGAGCTGTTTTTT
CASSPPTYTGELFF
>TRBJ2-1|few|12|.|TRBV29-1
TGCAGCGTTGAAATGGATAGAGCTGAGCAGTTCTTC
CSVEMDRAEQFF
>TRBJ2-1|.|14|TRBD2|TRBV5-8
TGTGCCAGCAGCTTCTCGGGACTAGGCAATGAGCAGTTCTTC
CASSFSGLGNEQFF
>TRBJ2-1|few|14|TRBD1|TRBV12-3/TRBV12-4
TGTGCCAGCAGTTTCGGACAGGGGATCCATGAGCAGTTCTTC
CASSFGQGIHEQFF
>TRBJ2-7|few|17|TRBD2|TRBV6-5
TGTGCCAGCAGTTACTCTGTCGCTAGCGGGGGCCACTACGAGCAGTACTTC
CASSYSVASGGHYEQYF
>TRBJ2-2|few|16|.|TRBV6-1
TGTGCCAGCAGCCTAGTCGGACAGCTGAACACCGGGGAGCTGTTTTTT
CASSLVGQLNTGELFF
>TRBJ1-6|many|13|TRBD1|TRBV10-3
TGTGCCATCAGCCGGGACAGTGATTCACCCCTCCACTTT
CAISRDSDSPLHF
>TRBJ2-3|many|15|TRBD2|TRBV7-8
TGTGCCAGCAGCTTAGGGGTGGCGGGAGGCGATACGCAGTATTTT
CASSLGVAGGDTQYF
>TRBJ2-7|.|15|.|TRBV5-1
TGCGCCAGCAGCTTAATTCGGGAGAGCTCCTACGAGCAGTACTTC
CASSLIRESSYEQYF
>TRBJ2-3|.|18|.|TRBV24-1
TGTGCCACCAGTGATGGGGTATCGCGGAGACCTATGGCAGATACGCAGTATTTT
CATSDGVSRRPMADTQYF
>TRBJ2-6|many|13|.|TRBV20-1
TGCAGTGCTACAAGGGCTGGGGCCAACGTCCTGACTTTC
CSATRAGANVLTF
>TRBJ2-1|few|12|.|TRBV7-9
TGTGCCAGCAGCACCGACTCCCGCAGATGGTTCTTC
CASSTDSRRWFF
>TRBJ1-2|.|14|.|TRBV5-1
TGCGCCAGCAGCTCCGGACAGTGGGACTATGGCTACACCTTC
CASSSGQWDYGYTF
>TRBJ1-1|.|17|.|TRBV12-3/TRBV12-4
TGTGCCAGCAGTTTTCGGGCAGGAACCCTCATGGCCACTGAAGCTTTCTTT
CASSFRAGTLMATEAFF
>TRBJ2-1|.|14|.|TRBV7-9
TGTGCCAGCACCAATCGGGTGTCCTACAATGAGCAGTTCTTC
CASTNRVSYNEQFF
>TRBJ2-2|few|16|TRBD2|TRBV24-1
TGTGCCACCAGTGATCCGGGACTACAAAACACCGGGGAGCTGTTTTTT
CATSDPGLQNTGELFF
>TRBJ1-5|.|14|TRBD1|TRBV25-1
TGTGCCAGCCAGGGACAGGGGAGGAATCAGCCCCAGCATTTT
CASQGQGRNQPQHF
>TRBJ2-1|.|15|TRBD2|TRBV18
TGTGCCAGCTCACGCAATCTAGCGGAGATTAATGAGCAGTTCTTC
CASSRNLAEINEQFF
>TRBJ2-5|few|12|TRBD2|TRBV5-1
TGCGCCAGCACAAGCGGGGAGGGGACCCAGTACTTC
CASTSGEGTQYF
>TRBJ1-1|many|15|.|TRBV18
TGTGCCAGCTCACCACGTAATGCGGGGAACACTGAAGCTTTCTTT
CASSPRNAGNTEAFF
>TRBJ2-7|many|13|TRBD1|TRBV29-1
TGCAGCGTCCCCCACGGGACAGGGGACGAGCAGTACTTC
CSVPHGTGDEQYF